This T cell receptor beta chain was captured in a study of OX40 agonist ivuxolimab in advanced cancers. Study-level background: Patients were roughly 83% male with ages roughly 23 to 79, mean around 61. Overall study results and limits: Relatively little clonal expansion, among the lowest observed, appeared in partial responders at 0.1-3.0 mg/kg. In the expanded peripheral T cells, antigen specificity was never determined.

The J segment lost 4 bases and the V segment lost 6 bases, leaving 8 bases of the junction unmatched. The length of the CDR3 is 14 residues. Germline lookup yields CDR1 SGHTS and CDR2 YDEGEE. Notes on this clone: Antigen specificity is unknown.

Some clones are missing from TCRdb's copy, which holds only in-frame ones; the method was immunoSEQ multiplex PCR. The sample contains 70,000 to 95,000 clones, less than 95% of which appear only once. This TCR was sampled from an adult with an advanced solid tumor such as melanoma, head and neck, liver or kidney cancer. This sample comprised CD4+ or CD8+ T cells sorted from blood, obtained in a trial of the OX40 agonist ivuxolimab. The chain employs TRBV5-8 and TRBJ2-7, with TRBD2 matching over 9 bases. The CDR3 DNA sequence: TGTGCCAGCAACCCGGGACTAGCTTTATACGAGCAGTACTTC. It translates to CASNPGLALYEQYF.